The rows below give T cell receptor beta chains drawn from one sample of a study of cytomegalovirus exposure and HLA in healthy donors. TCRdb's table, derived via immunoSEQ multiplex PCR, lists solely in-frame clones and lacks some. The sample lists about 250,000 clones, just over 70% occurring once. Sequenced sample: PBMCs. The receptors here all came from a female donor in good health and CMV-seronegative. The conserved cysteine and the conserved F or W are not part of the CDR3 here. D genes are given only for firm matches. Clone size is given for some rows only: seen once, a few or many times, or a class if the clone is expanded.

clone size | D gene | V gene | CDR3 protein
few | - | TRBV5-4 | ASSEGQNTEAF
few | - | TRBV7-9 | ASSLLGPGNTIY
few | - | TRBV7-9 | ASSLGPVGELF
- | TRBD2 | TRBV27 | ASNVGGSSYEQY
- | - | TRBV19 | ASTVDSNYGYT
- | TRBD2 | TRBV4-1 | ASSHTGLAGQQY
few | TRBD2 | TRBV2 | ASTEGLAGEYEQY
- | - | TRBV25-1 | ASSGLIQGGGYT
- | - | TRBV15 | ATSRGPEKLF
few | - | TRBV7-2 | ASTPFHSAGNEQF
- | - | TRBV19 | ASSIGELGSEQY
few | TRBD1 | TRBV19 | ASSPGQGGEQY
- | - | TRBV7-9 | ASSPRHMNTEAF
- | - | TRBV11-2 | ASSLDPGFVMDEQF
once | TRBD1 | TRBV7-9 | ASSPAFGTGDQPQH
- | - | TRBV4-1 | ASSLLVGDGYT
- | TRBD2 | TRBV6-4 | ASSERLAGVEEQF
- | TRBD1 | TRBV5-1 | ASSFGTENSPLH
once | - | TRBV6-1 | ASIAGKLKNSPLH
- | TRBD1 | TRBV7-2 | ASSLTGDSGNTIY
once | - | TRBV5-1 | ASSLAWGLSYEQY
few | TRBD1 | TRBV27 | ASSQGDGNEQF
few | - | TRBV19 | ASRLEGLGNQPQH
- | - | TRBV19 | ASAEAYSNQPQH
- | TRBD2 | TRBV7-7 | ATSGRGIQETQY
- | - | TRBV18 | ASSPEQNYGYT
few | - | TRBV14 | ASSPHLRSLYNRNQPQH
- | - | TRBV14 | ASSQSVLIETQY